This T cell receptor (beta chain) was retrieved from a study of shared clonotypes between healthy human individuals (dated by TCRdb to the early 2020s). For the wider study: The cohort comprised a couple of women and three men aged 18 to 49 years. For each donor, CD4 naive and CD4 memory were each run on three plates, CD8 naive on two plates, and CD8 memory on one plate. To increase sequencing depth and limit assay-specific biases, TCR repertoire library preparation and sequencing were carried out by different laboratories using diverse techniques. Blood TCR repertoires of roughly five healthy adults were deeply sequenced to estimate repertoire size and the extent of clonotype sharing between individuals. Per donor, leukapheresis produced somewhere between about 0.9 and 9.5 billion PBMCs. Beyond this particular receptor, the publication reports: Sharing across a few donors was observed for around 5% of naive CD4, about 3.2% of naive CD8, 2.3% of memory CD4, and over 0.3% of memory CD8 clonotypes. Based on pairwise subsampling, the degree of clonotype sharing among donors was expected to be affected by sequencing depth. Higher generation probabilities were observed for clonotypes shared by all four sorted-subset donors than for non-shared clonotypes. Only blood was sampled, and tissue TCR repertoires likely differ from those in blood. Even with the large sequencing depth, rarefaction of the sorted-subset datasets indicated that sequencing was incomplete. The genetic and exposure-history diversity represented was limited by the small number of donors. Estimated clonotype richness was generally larger for naive than for memory subsets.

Using the deep immunoSEQ assay, TCR CDR3 regions were amplified from genomic DNA by multiplex PCR. Genomic DNA extracted from each cell subset was distributed evenly over all wells of several immunoSEQ 96-well plates, and each plate served as one replicate. For sorted subsets, each replicate PCR was loaded with about 0.2 ug genomic DNA, equivalent to about 33,000 T cell genomes. Purified libraries were measured with a Qubit 3.0 fluorometer, size-checked on a Bioanalyzer 2100, and measured again with the KAPA Library Quantification kit. Every immunoSEQ 96-well plate was sequenced on a dedicated single-read 150-cycle Illumina NextSeq 550 flow cell. In the authors' own workflow: Because the immunoSEQ output held only junctional sequences and lacked quality scores, the filtering could not match the filtering applied to full-length reads. Sequences were annotated with PyIR, a Python wrapper for IgBLAST v1.9, using IMGT germline references to assign V/J genes and CDR3. Reads were filtered out if the reads had weak V/J assignments (E-value above 1e-6), no CDR3, stop codons, out-of-frame junctions, or ambiguous translated residues. V3J clonotypes were defined as sequences sharing the same inferred V gene, J gene, and CDR3 amino acid sequence. Percentage overlap between repertoires was computed as shared unique clonotypes divided by the size of the smaller repertoire. Richness of each repertoire was evaluated using RTK rarefaction, the Chao1 estimator, and Recon v2.1 estimates of unobserved clonotypes. OLGA was used to compute generation probabilities for all TCRbeta clonotypes that the gDNA method yielded from four donors. In its TCRdb copy, this immuneACCESS table keeps in-frame sequences only and misses some clones. Where compared with another copy, unresolved V genes explain less than half of these, and the others have no known cause. V and J calls and clone size are given by that table; D and trimming were obtained from the DNA. The table for this sample lists fewer than 850,000 clones; 90% of them were counted only once. The ten biggest clones cover 30% to 40% of the sample.

About this clone: The target of this receptor is not known. No qualities accompany the bases; no much larger clone lies one base away.

Counted from cysteine to phenylalanine, this CDR3 has 13 amino acids. Here the CDR3 DNA is all that survives: 39 bases in frame from base 1. Trimming removed 4 bases from V and 2 bases from J, leaving 9 bases between the germline ends. The germline V gene sets CDR1 to SGHDT and CDR2 to YYEEEE. Donors were healthy HIV-negative adults with no recently reported acute infections or vaccinations. All donors were Caucasian adults living in Nashville, Tennessee, USA. CD8 memory samples were composed of magnetically selected CD45RO+ cells combined with CCR7-negative CD45RA+ effector memory (TemRA) cells. After blood collection by leukapheresis, PBMCs were isolated using Ficoll-Histopaque density gradient centrifugation and then cryopreserved in the vapor phase of liquid nitrogen. Analytical flow cytometry was used to check the purity and quantity of every magnetically sorted T cell population. Each sorted fraction had its genomic DNA isolated and then quantified by UV absorbance on a Nanodrop 2000c.

This receptor was obtained from a man aged 18 to 35 in good health. Some clones in this sample may be carry-over from other donors' samples. Sequences were obtained from memory CD8+ T cells from PBMCs. Reading the label with the study, this specimen's cell subset or site is: CD45RO+ cells pooled with CCR7-negative TemRA cells. The rearrangement joined TRBV5-6 to TRBJ1-2, with TRBD1 as a weak D call on 5 bases. At the DNA level, the sequence is TGTGCCAGCAGCGACGGACAAAACTATGGCTACACCTTC. It codes for CASSDGQNYGYTF. Reference TRBV5-6 and TRBJ1-2 proteins supply the regions before and after the CDR3; the full variable domain is: DAGVTQSPTHLIKTRGQQVTLRCSPKSGHDTVSWYQQALGQGPQFIFQYYEEEERQRGNFPDRFSGHQFPNYSSELNVNALLLGDSALYLCASSDGQNYGYTFGSGTRLTVV.